The 10 T cell receptor beta chains in this list originate from one sample, sequenced in a study of blood T cells in healthy people across ages. It was with a sample-barcoded 5' primer and a J-beta primer mix that a second PCR of about 6 to 11 cycles was run. TCRdb passed the 5' RACE reads through MiXCR, listing each CDR3 protein once. The sample consists of 650,000 to 800,000 distinct CDR3 sequences, under 45% of them appearing once. Sequencing was done on a sample of blood. The receptors here all came from a man between 60 and 75 years old in good health.

With respect to this clonotype: A single base separates this from a much larger clone, so it may be a read error. The chain recombines TRBV7-2 with TRBJ2-7; 8 bases match TRBD2. The CDR3 has 16 residues. Germline CDR1 is SGHTA and CDR2 is FQGNSA. The CDR3 DNA reads as TGTGCCGGCAGCTTAGGAGCGGGGGCCGACTCCTACGAGCAGTACTTC. Translating gives CAGSLGAGADSYEQYF.

The chain has TRBV2 and TRBJ2-1; 12 bases match TRBD2. The V gene's germline CDR1 is SNHLY and CDR2 FYNNEI. Unmatched junction bases numbered 8, after V lost 2 bases and J lost 6 bases. The CDR3 extends over 17 amino acids. The CDR3 here is CASSEPLAGGPSNEQFF. The DNA of the CDR3 is TGTGCCAGCAGTGAACCGCTAGCGGGGGGGCCCTCCAATGAGCAGTTCTTC.

CDR3 amino acids: CSASDLREQYF. The CDR3 nucleotides read TGCAGTGCTAGTGATCTACGCGAGCAGTACTTC. The chain combines TRBV20-1 with TRBJ2-7, with D uncertain. This CDR3 has 11 residues. Germline loops: CDR1 DFQATT, CDR2 SNEGSKA (reference sequence). Trimming shortened V by 3 bases and J by 6 bases, and 9 bases separated the two germline ends.

The CDR3 bases are TGTGCCGCGAGGGGACAAATCCAAGAGACCCAGTACTTC. Translated: CAARGQIQETQYF. V and J are TRBV2 and TRBJ2-5; TRBD1 is a possible D gene (6 bases). The V end was cut by 11 bases, the J end by 1 base, with 14 bases between. Per the germline V gene, CDR1 is SNHLY and CDR2 is FYNNEI. The CDR3 runs 13 residues.

The chain uses TRBV6-1 and TRBJ2-7; D not resolved. Trimming took off 7 bases at V and 7 bases at J, with 8 bases between the two ends. There are 10 residues in the CDR3. Germline loops: CDR1 MNHNS, CDR2 SASEGT. The CDR3: CASTGAEQYF. The CDR3, as DNA: TGTGCCAGCACAGGTGCTGAGCAGTACTTC.

This clonotype showed up just once. A much larger clone lies a single base off, so this may be a read error. The CDR3 loop reads CASSLSGRSYQQYF. CDR3 nucleotide sequence: TGTGCCAGCAGCTTGTCGGGCCGATCCTACCAGCAGTACTTC. The rearrangement joins TRBV7-9 to TRBJ2-4; the D is unclear. Per the germline V gene, CDR1 is SEHNR and CDR2 is FQNEAQ (reference sequence). V was cut by 3 bases and J by 13 bases, with 19 bases left in between. The CDR3 has 14 residues.

The J gene is TRBJ1-6, the V gene TRBV27, with 7 bases fitting TRBD1. The V gene end was trimmed by 5 bases and the J gene end by 7 bases; junction bases not matched to a gene: 8. Germline V gene sequence: CDR1 MNHEY, CDR2 SMNVEV (reference sequence). The length of the CDR3 is 15 residues. Written as DNA, the CDR3 is TGTGCCAGCAGTATAGACGGGACAGTCAATTCACCCCTCCACTTT. Translating it yields CASSIDGTVNSPLHF.

The CDR3 spells CASSSSGGFVDEQYF. The DNA of the CDR3 is TGTGCCAGCAGCTCTAGCGGGGGGTTCGTTGATGAGCAGTACTTC. The chain is built from TRBV7-3 and TRBJ2-5, with 11 bases fitting TRBD2. CDR1 and CDR2 (germline): SGHTA, FQGTGA. The V gene end was trimmed by 4 bases and the J gene end by 11 bases; junction bases not matched to a gene: 12. This CDR3 contains 15 residues.

The genes are TRBV9 and TRBJ1-2; 9 bases agree with TRBD1. Germline trimming cut 3 bases from V and 6 bases from J; bases unmatched to any gene: 6. The germline V gene encodes CDR1 SGDLS and CDR2 YYNGEE. CDR3 length: 14 residues. The CDR3 protein is CASSDPTGGNGYTF. The CDR3 nucleotides are TGTGCCAGCAGCGACCCTACAGGGGGCAATGGCTACACCTTC.

The gene calls are TRBV7-9 and TRBJ2-4; maybe TRBD2 (6 bases). V lost 4 bases, J lost 13 bases, and 17 bases lay in between. Germline lookup yields CDR1 SEHNR and CDR2 FQNEAQ (reference sequence). The CDR3 has 13 residues. CDR3 coding DNA: TGTGCCAGCAGCTACGGGGGTTTCAACGGGCAGTACTTC. Amino acid sequence: CASSYGGFNGQYF.